These 11 T cell receptor beta chains originate from one sample sequenced in a study of regulatory T cells in long-lasting Graves disease. Sample time point: persistent/refractory GD, antithyroid drugs over 5 years with positive TRAb. The TCR library was made from RNA that had been extracted from PBMCs in TRIzol. The authors built TCR beta libraries using iRepertoire HTBI primers and Arm-PCR of CDR3 regions. One entry per CDR3 protein, called by TCRdb with MiXCR from the multiplex PCR reads. The repertoire holds about 460,000 distinct CDR3 sequences, with about 20% as singletons. This sample comprised peripheral blood mononuclear cells (PBMCs), obtained when the disease was refractory, from a patient treated with antithyroid drugs. The receptors stem from a female donor with Graves disease.

This clonotype was detected a few times. The rearrangement uses TRBV7-9 and TRBJ2-5, with D perhaps TRBD1 (8 bases). The CDR3 has 16 amino acids. Trimming left V 5 bases short and J 5 bases short, with 21 bases between. Germline CDR1 reads SEHNR; CDR2 reads FQNEAQ (reference sequence). Here the CDR3 reads CASSPRTGRVWETQYF. In DNA, the CDR3 is TGTGCCAGCAGCCCTCGGACAGGGAGGGTTTGGGAGACCCAGTACTTC.

This clonotype was counted at least ten times. CDR3 sequence (DNA): TGTGCCAGCAGACCAGGGACAGTTAACTATGGCTACACCTTC. It specifies CASRPGTVNYGYTF. The chain links TRBV7-2 to TRBJ1-2, with 7 bases lining up with TRBD1. Unmatched junction bases numbered 5, after V lost 6 bases and J lost 1 base. Per the germline V gene, CDR1 is SGHTA and CDR2 is FQGNSA. The CDR3 length is 14 residues.

This clonotype was seen at least ten times. J is TRBJ1-5 and V is TRBV7-8, with TRBD1 identical over 11 bases. The CDR3 contains 17 residues. CDR1 is SGHVS and CDR2 is FQNEAQ in the germline V gene. The J segment lost 4 bases and the V segment lost 3 bases, leaving 8 bases of the junction unmatched. As DNA, the CDR3 is TGTGCCAGCAGCTTCCTTAGGACAGGGGGCGGAAATCAGCCCCAGCATTTT. Amino acids: CASSFLRTGGGNQPQHF.

The gene calls are TRBV7-9 and TRBJ2-7; the D gene is possibly TRBD2 (5 bases). Looked up from germline, CDR1 is SEHNR and CDR2 is FQNEAQ (reference sequence). V dropped 6 bases and J dropped 5 bases, with 20 bases sitting between them. The CDR3 runs 15 residues. The CDR3 region is CASRRKSEGIDEQYF. The CDR3 region has the DNA TGTGCCAGCAGACGAAAGAGTGAGGGTATCGACGAGCAGTACTTC.

The chain employs TRBV6-2 or TRBV6-3 and TRBJ2-7, with 7 bases aligning to TRBD2. The ends lost 6 bases at V and 3 bases at J; junction bases unmatched: 20. There are 18 residues in the CDR3. Germline values: CDR1 MNHEY, CDR2 SVGEGT. The CDR3 loop is CASRTRPGSGYPLYEQYF. CDR3 coding DNA: TGTGCCAGCAGGACTCGCCCAGGTAGCGGGTACCCCCTCTACGAGCAGTACTTC.

The chain is built from TRBV24-1 and TRBJ1-5, with D possibly TRBD1 on 5 matching bases. The V end lost 2 bases, the J end lost 7 bases, and 11 bases lay between the germline ends. In germline, CDR1 is KGHDR, CDR2 SFDVKD. This CDR3 has 14 amino acids. The CDR3 loop reads CATSDSLGDQPQHF. CDR3 sequence (DNA): TGTGCCACCAGTGATTCCTTAGGGGACCAGCCCCAGCATTTT.

The rearrangement joins TRBV7-2 to TRBJ2-3; 7 nucleotides line up with TRBD1. The CDR3 runs to 13 residues. Germline CDR1 reads SGHTA; CDR2 reads FQGNSA. The V segment lost 7 bases and the J segment 1 base; nucleotides outside the gene matches: 2. The CDR3: CASTGQRTDTQYF. The CDR3 nucleotides are TGTGCCAGCACGGGACAGCGCACAGATACGCAGTATTTT. The complete variable domain, with remaining parts taken from reference TRBV7-2 and TRBJ2-3, reads GAGVSQSPSNKVTEKGKDVELRCDPISGHTALYWYRQSLGQGLEFLIYFQGNSAPDKSGLPSDRFSAERTGGSVSTLTIQRTQQEDSAVYLCASTGQRTDTQYFGPGTRLTVL.

The chain carries TRBV2 and TRBJ2-1; TRBD1 might be the D (5 bases). CDR1 is SNHLY, CDR2 FYNNEI, per germline. This CDR3 has 13 residues. Trimming stripped 4 bases from V and 6 bases from J, with 10 bases between. CDR3 sequence reads: CASSVAQGNEQFF. The CDR3 bases are TGTGCCAGCAGTGTCGCGCAGGGCAATGAGCAGTTCTTC.

Details on this clonotype: Sequence at one end of the junction differs from germline and may be a read error. V gene TRBV2 combines with J gene TRBJ1-2, with 8 bases matching TRBD1. The length of the CDR3 is 12 residues. Germline CDR1 reads SNHLY; CDR2 reads FYNNEI. The CDR3 sequence is CATPGQDYGYTF. CDR3 in DNA: TGTGCCACACCGGGACAGGACTATGGTTACACCTTC.

The chain combines TRBV3-1 with TRBJ1-2; D unresolved. Germline V gives CDR1 LGHDT, CDR2 YNNKEL (reference sequence). V was cut by 0 bases and J by 5 bases, with 7 bases left in between. This CDR3 region has 13 residues. CDR3 DNA sequence: TGTGCCAGCAGCCAAGAAATAGGTTATGGCTACACCTTC. Amino acids: CASSQEIGYGYTF.

This clonotype has a count of ten or more. V gene TRBV28 combines with J gene TRBJ1-1; no definite D call. V lost 1 base and J 1 base, leaving 7 bases between the germline ends. The CDR3 length is 14 residues. Germline CDR1 reads MDHEN; CDR2 reads SYDVKM. CDR3 loop: CASSLYGWNTEAFF. As DNA, the CDR3 is TGTGCCAGCAGTTTATATGGGTGGAACACTGAAGCTTTCTTT.